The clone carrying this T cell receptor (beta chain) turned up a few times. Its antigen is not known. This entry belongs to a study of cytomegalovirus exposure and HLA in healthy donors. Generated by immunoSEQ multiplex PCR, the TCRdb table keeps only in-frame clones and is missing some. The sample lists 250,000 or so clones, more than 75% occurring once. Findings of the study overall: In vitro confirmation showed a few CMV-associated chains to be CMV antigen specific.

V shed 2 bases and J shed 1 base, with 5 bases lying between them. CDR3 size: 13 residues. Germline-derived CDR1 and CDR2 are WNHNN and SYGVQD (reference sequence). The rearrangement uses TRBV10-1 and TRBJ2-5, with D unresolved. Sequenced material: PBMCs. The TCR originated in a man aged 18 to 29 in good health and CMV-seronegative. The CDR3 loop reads CASSETAQETQYF. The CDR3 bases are TGCGCCAGCAGTGAGACAGCCCAAGAGACCCAGTACTTC.